Below are 18 T cell receptor beta chains sequenced from a single sample in a study of metastatic and nonmetastatic thyroid tumors. TCRdb re-clonotyped the PCR reads via MiXCR. The sample yields fewer than 20,000 clones, roughly 26% seen once. All patients were treatment-naive before thyroid surgery. The sequencing sample was made of adjacent normal tissue. The source is a female donor with papillary thyroid cancer or a benign thyroid nodule (not recorded which). Some clones in this sample may be carry-over from other donors' samples.

The gene calls are TRBV30 and TRBJ2-3; D is perhaps TRBD2 (7 bases). Trimming shortened V by 6 bases and J by 0 bases, and 16 bases separated the two germline ends. The CDR3 totals 15 residues. Germline V gene lookup returns CDR1 GTSNPN and CDR2 SVGIG (reference sequence). CDR3 amino acids: CACSPRGASTDTQYF. The CDR3 DNA reads TGTGCCTGTTCCCCACGGGGGGCTAGCACAGATACGCAGTATTTT.

The rearrangement uses TRBV4-1 and TRBJ2-7, with 7 nucleotides matching TRBD1. Per the germline V gene, CDR1 is MGHRA and CDR2 is YSYEKL. The CDR3 totals 15 residues. The V segment lost 0 bases and the J segment 7 bases; nucleotides outside the gene matches: 9. CDR3: CASSQEGTEAWEQYF. The CDR3 bases are TGCGCCAGCAGCCAAGAGGGGACAGAGGCTTGGGAGCAGTACTTC.

V gene TRBV28 combines with J gene TRBJ2-3, with 10 bases aligning to TRBD1. Looked up from germline, CDR1 is MDHEN and CDR2 is SYDVKM. This CDR3 is 15 amino acids long. V lost 5 bases to trimming and J lost 6 bases; unmatched junction nucleotides: 8. CDR3 in amino acids: CASSPGTGEIDTQYF. The CDR3 DNA follows: TGTGCCAGCAGTCCCGGGACAGGGGAGATCGATACGCAGTATTTT.

The rearrangement links TRBV10-3 to TRBJ2-2, with D perhaps matching TRBD2 (5 bases). V lost 3 bases and J lost 2, with 13 bases in between. CDR1 and CDR2 from the germline V gene are ENHRY and SYGVKD. The CDR3 is made up of 16 amino acids. In DNA form, the CDR3 reads TGTGCCATCAGTGATCGCTATCGGGGAAACACCGGGGAGCTGTTTTTT. The encoded protein is CAISDRYRGNTGELFF.

The rearrangement links TRBV10-3 to TRBJ1-5; 7 nucleotides align to TRBD1. This CDR3 is built from 14 residues. V lost 6 bases, J lost 5 bases, and 7 bases stayed unmatched. Per the germline V gene, CDR1 is ENHRY and CDR2 is SYGVKD. The CDR3 DNA reads as TGTGCCATCAGGGATGAAGGGGGCCATCAGCCCCAGCATTTT. As protein: CAIRDEGGHQPQHF.

This clone occurred a few times. The chain has TRBV3-1 and TRBJ1-6, with D uncertain. Germline values: CDR1 LGHDT, CDR2 YNNKEL (reference sequence). V lost 1 base and J 7 bases, leaving 11 bases between the germline ends. The CDR3 loop spans 15 amino acids. The CDR3 protein is CASSQVGRENSPLHF. The CDR3 DNA follows: TGTGCCAGCAGCCAAGTCGGGCGGGAAAATTCACCCCTCCACTTT.

This clone was seen a handful of times. The CDR3 nucleotides are TGTGCCAGCAGTGAAAAAGGAACGGCAGGGTATGGCTACACCTTC. As protein: CASSEKGTAGYGYTF. This chain connects TRBV6-1 to TRBJ1-2; possible D gene TRBD1, 5 bases. Per germline, CDR1 MNHNS and CDR2 SASEGT. V was trimmed by 2 bases and J by 5 bases, leaving 15 bases between them. The CDR3 runs to 15 residues.

The CDR3 sequence is CASKEGIQDTQYF. The CDR3 nucleotides read TGTGCCAGCAAGGAGGGTATTCAGGATACGCAGTATTTT. This rearrangement joins TRBV2 to TRBJ2-3, with a possible D match to TRBD2 (6 bases). CDR3 length equals 13 residues. Germline V gives CDR1 SNHLY, CDR2 FYNNEI. The germline V and J ends were trimmed by 7 bases and 6 bases, with 14 bases remaining between them.

Judged by abundance, this clone is medium-sized (0.01 to 0.1%). The chain combines TRBV7-9 with TRBJ2-1, with 12 bases that match TRBD2. The germline V gene has CDR1 SEHNR and CDR2 FQNEAQ (reference sequence). This CDR3 is 17 amino acids long. V was pared by 2 bases and J by 1 base, with 3 bases of the junction left unmatched. The DNA of the CDR3 is TGTGCCAGCAGCTTACTAGCGGGAGGGGGGTCCTACAATGAGCAGTTCTTC. Residues: CASSLLAGGGSYNEQFF.

CDR3 DNA sequence: TGTGCCAGTAGTATAGCGGGATCAAATTACGAGCAGTACTTC. Amino acid sequence: CASSIAGSNYEQYF. The V gene is TRBV19, the J gene TRBJ2-7, with a weak D call TRBD2 (5 bases). The CDR3 has 14 residues. V lost 1 base and J lost 4, with 11 bases in between. CDR1 is LNHDA, CDR2 SQIVND, per germline (reference sequence).

The chain joins TRBV28 to TRBJ2-2; TRBD1 matches at 9 bases. The V segment lost 6 bases and the J segment 1 base; nucleotides outside the gene matches: 3. Germline V CDR1 and CDR2: MDHEN, SYDVKM. The CDR3 extends over 15 amino acids. The CDR3 spells CASRDRGQNTGELFF. CDR3 DNA sequence: TGTGCCAGCAGGGACAGGGGCCAGAACACCGGGGAGCTGTTTTTT.

This clone is categorized as medium-sized. Other DNA sequences in this specimen translate into the identical CDR3. The J gene is TRBJ1-2, the V gene TRBV18; the match to TRBD1 covers 7 bases. This CDR3 has 15 amino acids. V lost 3 bases, J lost 4 bases, and 8 bases stayed unmatched. Germline values: CDR1 KGHSH, CDR2 LQKENI. The CDR3 reads CASSPGQGVGYGYTF. CDR3 in DNA: TGTGCCAGCTCACCTGGGCAGGGGGTCGGCTATGGCTACACCTTC.

By frequency in the sample, this clone is medium-sized. The V call is TRBV7-2, the J call TRBJ2-7; possible D gene TRBD2, 7 bases. V dropped 5 bases and J dropped 7 bases, with 21 bases sitting between them. The CDR3 runs 15 residues. Per germline, CDR1 SGHTA and CDR2 FQGNSA. The DNA for the CDR3 is TGTGCCAGCAGCCCCGGTTGGACGAGGGGGGGGGAGCAGTACTTC. This encodes CASSPGWTRGGEQYF.

DNA of the CDR3: TGTGCCAGCAAGCAGGGGGCCGGAAACACTGAAGCTTTCTTT. It specifies CASKQGAGNTEAFF. The chain has TRBV27 and TRBJ1-1; 8 bases agree with TRBD1. Germline V gene data show CDR1 as MNHEY and CDR2 as SMNVEV (reference sequence). Unmatched junction bases numbered 6, after V lost 7 bases and J lost 2 bases. This CDR3 has 14 residues.

This clone has only a few counts. V is TRBV18 and J is TRBJ2-7, with TRBD2 matching over 7 bases. From germline, CDR1 is KGHSH and CDR2 LQKENI. The CDR3 extends over 14 amino acids. Trimming removed 3 bases from V and 6 bases from J; junction bases left unmatched: 8. CDR3 protein: CASSPRGTTAEQYF. The CDR3 DNA follows: TGTGCCAGCTCACCGCGCGGGACTACTGCCGAGCAGTACTTC.

This clone has a handful of counts. CDR3 coding DNA: TGTGCCAGCAGTTTAGCGGGTCAGAGTTCACCCCTCCACTTT. Its protein product is CASSLAGQSSPLHF. The gene calls are TRBV6-5 and TRBJ1-6; D ambiguous. The germline gives CDR1 MNHEY, CDR2 SVGAGI. The germline V and J ends were trimmed by 4 bases and 9 bases, with 13 bases remaining between them. The CDR3 is 14 amino acids.

The chain couples TRBV5-1 to TRBJ1-1; tentative D call: TRBD1 (5 bases). Germline V gives CDR1 SGHRS, CDR2 YFSETQ. The germline V and J ends were trimmed by 4 bases and 4 bases, with 11 bases remaining between them. This CDR3 comprises 13 residues. CDR3 bases: TGCGCCAGCAGCGTCTTGGGGGGCACTGAAGCTTTCTTT. Translating it yields CASSVLGGTEAFF.

About this clone: It is unclear where the CDR3 begins or ends on the DNA, so no DNA is shown, and the CDR3 is as TCRdb lists it. CDR3 region: CASSPPGYEQYFGPGTGELFF. This sequence joins TRBV4-2 and TRBJ2-2; the table's D call TRBD1 went unverified against the DNA. Termini included, the CDR3 measures 21 amino acids. In germline, CDR1 is LGHNA, CDR2 YNFKEQ.